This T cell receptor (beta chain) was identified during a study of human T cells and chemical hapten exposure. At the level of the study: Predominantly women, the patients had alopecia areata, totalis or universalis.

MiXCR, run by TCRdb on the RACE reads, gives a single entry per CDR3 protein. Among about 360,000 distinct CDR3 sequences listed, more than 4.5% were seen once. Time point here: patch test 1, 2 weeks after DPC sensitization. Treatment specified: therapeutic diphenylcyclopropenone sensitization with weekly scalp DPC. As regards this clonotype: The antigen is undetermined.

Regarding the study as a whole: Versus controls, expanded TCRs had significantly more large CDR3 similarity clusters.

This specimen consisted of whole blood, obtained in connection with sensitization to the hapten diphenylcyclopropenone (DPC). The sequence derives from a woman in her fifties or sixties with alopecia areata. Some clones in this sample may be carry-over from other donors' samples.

For the CDR3, the DNA is TGTGCCAGCAGTCCCCTCCGTGGTAGGGGCTTCCAAGAGACCCAGTACTTC. Its translation: CASSPLRGRGFQETQYF. This chain joins TRBV12-3 or TRBV12-4 and TRBJ2-5, with TRBD1 as a possible D gene (5 bases). The CDR3 spans 17 residues. V lost 5 bases, J lost 1 base, and 20 bases lay in between.